This entry lists 28 T cell receptor beta chains sequenced from one sample in a study of metastatic and nonmetastatic thyroid tumors. TCRdb called clones again from the PCR reads with MiXCR. The profile covers about 16,000 clones, with 31% appearing a single time and 10% to 13% taken by the ten largest. None of the patients had undergone any treatment ahead of thyroid surgery. Specimen: blood. These receptor sequences come from a female donor with papillary thyroid cancer or a benign thyroid nodule (not recorded which). Some clones in this sample may be carry-over from other donors' samples.

This clone showed up just a few times. The V call is TRBV13, the J call TRBJ2-1; D gene ambiguous. Trimming cost V 0 bases and J 8 bases, with 11 bases left between them. CDR3 size: 14 residues. Germline CDR1 is PRHDT and CDR2 is FYEKMQ (reference sequence). CDR3 DNA sequence: TGTGCCAGCAGCTTAGGACACGGTAACGATGAGCAGTTCTTC. Protein: CASSLGHGNDEQFF.

The genes are TRBV7-2 and TRBJ2-7; a weak D match, TRBD2 (7 bases). The V gene's germline CDR1 is SGHTA and CDR2 FQGNSA. The CDR3 is made up of 15 amino acids. V dropped 5 bases and J dropped 5 bases, with 19 bases sitting between them. The DNA of the CDR3 is TGTGCCAGCAGCCTGGGAGGGGCAGGGGCAGACGAGCAGTACTTC. This translates into CASSLGGAGADEQYF.

This clone was counted only a few times. In DNA form, the CDR3 reads TGTGCCAGTAGTCCTCAGCGGCAGGGCACTGAAGCTTTCTTT. It specifies CASSPQRQGTEAFF. The J gene is TRBJ1-1, the V gene TRBV19, with a weak D call TRBD1 (5 bases). CDR1 LNHDA and CDR2 SQIVND come from the germline V gene (reference sequence). The germline V and J ends were trimmed by 5 bases and 4 bases, with 14 bases remaining between them. This CDR3 has 14 residues.

The gene calls are TRBV18 and TRBJ1-3; no clear D gene. The CDR3 sequence is 12 residues long. From germline, CDR1 is KGHSH and CDR2 LQKENI. The ends were cut back, 6 bases at V and 12 bases at J, with 15 bases in the middle. This CDR3 reads CASSLQVENIYF. Here the CDR3 DNA reads TGTGCCAGCTCCCTCCAGGTCGAGAACATATATTTT.

This clone was seen ten or more times. The genes are TRBV7-3 and TRBJ2-2; D is unresolved. The V and J ends lost 6 bases and 1 base respectively, with 9 bases between them. The length of the CDR3 is 14 residues. Looked up from germline, CDR1 is SGHTA and CDR2 is FQGTGA. The CDR3 sequence is CASRVDGNTGELFF. The CDR3 DNA is TGTGCCAGCAGAGTGGACGGGAACACCGGGGAGCTGTTTTTT.

In its sample, this clone was seen many times. The chain links TRBV7-9 to TRBJ2-3; D is perhaps TRBD1 (5 bases). Germline V lookup: CDR1 SEHNR, CDR2 FQNEAQ (reference sequence). The length of the CDR3 is 13 residues. Trimming removed 6 bases at V and 3 bases at J, with 10 bases between. CDR3 sequence (DNA): TGTGCCAGCAGGGCAGGGTGGACAGATACGCAGTATTTT. Translating gives CASRAGWTDTQYF. The whole variable domain, filled in from reference TRBV7-9 and TRBJ2-3, reads DTGVSQNPRHKITKRGQNVTFRCDPISEHNRLYWYRQTLGQGPEFLTYFQNEAQLEKSRLLSDRFSAERPKGSFSTLEIQRTEQGDSAMYLCASRAGWTDTQYFGPGTRLTVL.

The chain carries TRBV5-1 and TRBJ2-7; 11 bases line up with TRBD1. Germline V CDR1 and CDR2: SGHRS, YFSETQ. This CDR3 spans 15 amino acids. The junction had 5 bases not matched to a gene; V was cut back by 2 bases and J by 4 bases. The DNA of the CDR3 is TGCGCCAGCAGCTTTAGGACAGGGGGCGATTACGAGCAGTACTTC. It is translated as CASSFRTGGDYEQYF.

The CDR3 DNA is TGCGCCAGCAGCTCGGCGACAACCACCAGGTATACGCAGTATTTT. Protein sequence: CASSSATTTRYTQYF. This chain uses TRBV5-1 with TRBJ2-3; D is ambiguous. This CDR3 comprises 15 residues. The V end lost 3 bases, the J end lost 7 bases, and 18 bases lay between the germline ends. Looked up from germline, CDR1 is SGHRS and CDR2 is YFSETQ.

The table lists this clone with many counts. The CDR3 bases are TGCGCCAGCAGCCAAGATTTAACAGGGCACCCTTCACCCCTCCACTTT. This codes for CASSQDLTGHPSPLHF. V is TRBV4-1 and J is TRBJ1-6; possibly TRBD1 for D (6 bases). The CDR3 has 16 residues. V gave up 0 bases and J gave up 9 bases, with 15 bases separating them. Germline V gives CDR1 MGHRA, CDR2 YSYEKL.

In its sample, this clone was seen a few times. The CDR3 coding sequence is TGTGCCAGCAGCACTACTAGCGGGAGTTACCACGAGCAGTACTTC. Protein: CASSTTSGSYHEQYF. This chain uses TRBV12-3 or TRBV12-4 with TRBJ2-7, with 11 nucleotides matching TRBD2. The junction had 9 bases not matched to a gene; V was cut back by 6 bases and J by 5 bases. The CDR3 length is 15 residues.

This clone turned up a few times. The chain is built from TRBV12-3 or TRBV12-4 and TRBJ1-4; TRBD1 might be the D (5 bases). The V end was cut by 3 bases, the J end by 3 bases, with 11 bases between. The CDR3 has 15 residues. CDR3 sequence: CASSLATRANEKLFF. In DNA form, the CDR3 reads TGTGCCAGCAGTTTGGCAACCAGGGCTAATGAAAAACTGTTTTTT.

The CDR3 region has the DNA TGCAGTGCTAGATTCCGGGACAGAGAGACCCAGTACTTC. Encoded protein: CSARFRDRETQYF. This chain joins TRBV20-1 and TRBJ2-5, with 7 bases that match TRBD1. There are 13 residues in the CDR3. Looked up from germline, CDR1 is DFQATT and CDR2 is SNEGSKA (reference sequence). Losses at the gene ends were 2 bases for V and 4 bases for J; bases not matched to a gene: 4.

The chain links TRBV6-1 to TRBJ2-7; 9 bases map to TRBD2. The CDR3 totals 14 residues. The junction had 5 bases not matched to a gene; V was cut back by 6 bases and J by 2 bases. Per germline, CDR1 MNHNS and CDR2 SASEGT. This chain's CDR3 is CASRGGGGPYEQYF. DNA of the CDR3: TGTGCCAGCAGGGGCGGGGGGGGGCCCTACGAGCAGTACTTC.

This chain uses TRBV20-1 with TRBJ2-1, with D maybe TRBD2 (5 bases). The germline V gene has CDR1 DFQATT and CDR2 SNEGSKA (reference sequence). The CDR3 runs 15 residues. Trimming cost V 6 bases and J 7 bases, with 22 bases left between them. CDR3: CSAGIRIEPGNEQFF. CDR3 in DNA: TGCAGTGCGGGGATCCGGATAGAACCGGGGAATGAGCAGTTCTTC.

The chain is built from TRBV6-2 or TRBV6-3 and TRBJ2-5; D might be TRBD1 (6 bases). The ends were cut back, 5 bases at V and 2 bases at J, with 12 bases in the middle. Per the germline V gene, CDR1 is MNHEY and CDR2 is SVGEGT. This CDR3 region has 14 residues. DNA for the CDR3: TGTGCCAGCAGTCCTTGGACAGTTCAAGAGACCCAGTACTTC. Protein sequence: CASSPWTVQETQYF.

Within the sample, this clone is medium-sized (0.01 to 0.1%). The chain links TRBV12-3 or TRBV12-4 to TRBJ2-1; D is possibly TRBD1 (6 bases). This CDR3 spans 15 amino acids. V lost 7 bases, J lost 5 bases, and 18 bases lay in between. In DNA form, the CDR3 reads TGTGCCAGCACCAGGTCAGGACAGCTCAACAATGAGCAGTTCTTC. Encoded protein: CASTRSGQLNNEQFF.

This clone is classed as medium-sized. The rearrangement joins TRBV24-1 to TRBJ2-3; D not certain. The V end was cut by 4 bases, the J end by 1 base, with 14 bases between. CDR3 length equals 16 residues. Germline values: CDR1 KGHDR, CDR2 SFDVKD. The CDR3 is CATSERLGRRTDTQYF. The DNA of the CDR3 is TGTGCCACCAGTGAACGGTTAGGCCGACGCACAGATACGCAGTATTTT.

The rearrangement links TRBV6-6 to TRBJ1-2; D remains ambiguous. V lost 3 bases and J lost 7, with 12 bases in between. In germline, CDR1 is MNHNY, CDR2 SVGAGI (reference sequence). The CDR3 is made up of 13 amino acids. The CDR3 spells CASSYDPRFGYTF. In nucleotides, the CDR3 is TGTGCCAGCAGTTATGACCCTCGGTTTGGCTACACCTTC.

This clone was detected many times. The chain couples TRBV7-6 to TRBJ1-2; 7 nucleotides line up with TRBD1. Looked up from germline, CDR1 is SGHVS and CDR2 is FNYEAQ. Unmatched junction bases numbered 12, after V lost 4 bases and J lost 7 bases. The CDR3 spans 15 residues. For the CDR3, the DNA is TGTGCCAGCAGCTCCCAGACAGGGCCCCCGGGTGGCTACACCTTC. Translation gives CASSSQTGPPGGYTF.

The chain joins TRBV27 to TRBJ2-7; D assignment may be TRBD1 or TRBD2 (5 bases each). The CDR3 runs 13 residues. Looked up from germline, CDR1 is MNHEY and CDR2 is SMNVEV (reference sequence). V was trimmed by 5 bases and J by 6 bases, leaving 14 bases between them. This CDR3 reads CASSLGELGEQYF. The CDR3 bases are TGTGCCAGCAGTCTGGGGGAATTGGGCGAGCAGTACTTC.

This clone was detected many times. It may be a read error: a sequence one base away is much more abundant. The chain links TRBV12-3 or TRBV12-4 to TRBJ1-2, with 7 bases aligning to TRBD1. The CDR3 has 14 residues. CDR3 region: CAGSLPGQNYGYTF. DNA of the CDR3: TGTGCCGGCAGTCTCCCGGGACAGAACTATGGCTACACCTTC.

This clone was counted at least ten times. The chain has TRBV20-1 and TRBJ2-2, with D perhaps TRBD1 or TRBD2 (5 bases each). Germline CDR1 DFQATT, CDR2 SNEGSKA (reference sequence). This CDR3 comprises 15 residues. Trimming removed 6 bases from V and 4 bases from J, with 18 bases in between. CDR3 in DNA: TGCAGTGCGAGTCGGGACGCCTTGGGCACCGGGGAGCTGTTTTTT. Its translation is CSASRDALGTGELFF.

This clone has a count of ten or more. The chain couples TRBV6-4 to TRBJ2-5, with 9 nucleotides matching TRBD2. V was clipped by 8 bases and J by 2 bases; unmatched bases: 6. The germline gives CDR1 MRHNA, CDR2 SNTAGT. The CDR3 length is 14 residues. CDR3 protein: CASSSGVFQETQYF. DNA for the CDR3: TGTGCCAGCTCTAGCGGGGTTTTTCAAGAGACCCAGTACTTC.

The chain links TRBV7-9 to TRBJ2-7, with TRBD2 as a possible D gene (6 bases). Trimming took off 4 bases at V and 2 bases at J, with 15 bases between the two ends. Looked up from germline, CDR1 is SEHNR and CDR2 is FQNEAQ (reference sequence). The CDR3 sequence is 15 residues long. CDR3 bases: TGTGCCAGCAGCTACGCGCTAGCGCCTACCTACGAGCAGTACTTC. Its translation is CASSYALAPTYEQYF. The variable domain in full, with the rest retrieved from reference TRBV7-9 and TRBJ2-7, is DTGVSQNPRHKITKRGQNVTFRCDPISEHNRLYWYRQTLGQGPEFLTYFQNEAQLEKSRLLSDRFSAERPKGSFSTLEIQRTEQGDSAMYLCASSYALAPTYEQYFGPGTRLTVT.

By its share, this clone is medium-sized. As DNA, the CDR3 is TGCGCCAGCAGCGGAGGTAGCGGGGGGGTGGATGAGCAGTTCTTC. This codes for CASSGGSGGVDEQFF. The chain has TRBV5-1 and TRBJ2-1; 11 nucleotides match TRBD2. V lost 4 bases, J lost 8 bases, and 8 bases stayed unmatched. Germline V gene data show CDR1 as SGHRS and CDR2 as YFSETQ. CDR3 length: 15 residues.

This chain connects TRBV7-2 to TRBJ2-7, with 9 bases that match TRBD1. CDR1 and CDR2 (germline): SGHTA, FQGNSA. CDR3 length: 15 residues. The trim removed 4 bases at V and 2 bases at J, leaving 6 bases unmatched. The CDR3 reads CASSSPGQGTYEQYF. CDR3 in DNA: TGTGCCAGCAGCTCCCCGGGACAGGGCACCTACGAGCAGTACTTC.

This sequence joins TRBV5-3 and TRBJ1-2; a weak D match, TRBD1 (6 bases). TRBV5-3 is placed among ORFs of uncertain function. CDR3 length: 13 amino acids. V was trimmed by 8 bases and J by 8 bases, leaving 19 bases between them. The DNA for the CDR3 is TGTGCCAGCTCCGGCAGGGGTAAACTAGGCTACACCTTC. Protein: CASSGRGKLGYTF.

The rearrangement joins TRBV30 to TRBJ2-2; D unresolved. The germline CDR1 and CDR2 sequences are GTSNPN and SVGIG (reference sequence). Deletions cut 8 bases from V and 7 bases from J, with 20 bases between. The CDR3 covers 14 residues. CDR3 residues: CALSVRQAIGELFF. The CDR3, as DNA: TGTGCCCTGAGTGTACGTCAGGCCATCGGGGAGCTGTTTTTT.